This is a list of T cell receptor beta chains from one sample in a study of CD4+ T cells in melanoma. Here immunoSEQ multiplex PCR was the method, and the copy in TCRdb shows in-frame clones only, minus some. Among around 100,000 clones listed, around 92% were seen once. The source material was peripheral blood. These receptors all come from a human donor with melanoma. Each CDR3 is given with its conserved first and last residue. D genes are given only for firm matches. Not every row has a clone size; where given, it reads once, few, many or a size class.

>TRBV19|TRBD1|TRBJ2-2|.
CASRTGAETGELFF
TGTGCCAGTCGGACAGGGGCCGAAACCGGGGAGCTGTTTTTT
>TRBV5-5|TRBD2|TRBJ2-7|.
CASRSGLAGGYYEQYF
TGTGCCAGCAGGAGCGGACTAGCGGGGGGGTATTACGAGCAGTACTTC
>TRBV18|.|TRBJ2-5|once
CASQQRQGGETQYF
TGTGCCAGCCAACAGAGGCAGGGGGGCGAGACCCAGTACTTC
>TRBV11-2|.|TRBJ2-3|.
CASSFGTDTQYF
TGTGCCAGCAGCTTCGGCACAGATACGCAGTATTTT
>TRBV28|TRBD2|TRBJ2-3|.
CASSLGLAGGADTQYF
TGTGCCAGCAGTTTGGGACTAGCGGGGGGCGCAGATACGCAGTATTTT
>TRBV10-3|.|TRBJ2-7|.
CAIRKHNSDYEQYF
TGTGCCATCAGAAAACACAACTCGGACTACGAGCAGTACTTC
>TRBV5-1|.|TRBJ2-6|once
CASSLLGAGANVLTF
TGCGCCAGCAGCTTGTTAGGAGCTGGGGCCAACGTCCTGACTTTC
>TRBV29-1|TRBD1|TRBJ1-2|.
CSVGGPPGQASANYGYTF
TGCAGCGTTGGGGGTCCCCCGGGACAGGCCTCAGCTAACTATGGCTACACCTTC
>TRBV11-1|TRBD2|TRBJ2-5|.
CASSLPSGGSRETQYF
TGTGCCAGCAGCTTACCTAGCGGGGGCTCCCGAGAGACCCAGTACTTC
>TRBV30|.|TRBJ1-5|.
CAWSVLGPRSQPQHF
TGTGCCTGGAGTGTACTTGGTCCGAGGTCTCAGCCCCAGCATTTT
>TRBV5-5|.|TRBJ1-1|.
CASSLVTDTEAFF
TGTGCCAGCAGCTTGGTGACAGACACTGAAGCTTTCTTT
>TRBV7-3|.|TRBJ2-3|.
CASSMSSDTQYF
TGTGCCAGCAGCATGTCGTCAGATACGCAGTATTTT
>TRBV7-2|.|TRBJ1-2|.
CASNTKGSGGTGGYTF
TGTGCCAGCAACACCAAGGGTTCGGGAGGGACTGGGGGCTACACCTTC
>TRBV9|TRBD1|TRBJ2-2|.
CASSDPTGGMVTGELFF
TGTGCCAGCAGCGACCCGACAGGGGGCATGGTCACCGGGGAGCTGTTTTTT
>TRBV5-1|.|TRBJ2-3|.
CATASQGTDTQYF
TGCGCCACAGCCTCTCAGGGCACAGATACGCAGTATTTT
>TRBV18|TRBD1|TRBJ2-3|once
CASSPYGQDTDTQYF
TGTGCCAGCTCACCTTATGGACAGGACACAGATACGCAGTATTTT
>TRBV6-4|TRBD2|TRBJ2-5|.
CAKNPGLAGKKETQYF
TGTGCCAAAAACCCGGGACTAGCGGGGAAGAAAGAGACCCAGTACTTC
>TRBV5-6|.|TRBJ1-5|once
CASSLGRGELQPQHF
TGTGCCAGCAGCTTGGGGAGGGGGGAGTTGCAGCCCCAGCATTTT
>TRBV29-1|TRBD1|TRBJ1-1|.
CSVEEQGAIKAFF
TGCAGCGTTGAAGAACAGGGGGCGATTAAGGCTTTCTTT
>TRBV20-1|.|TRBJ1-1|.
CSASRATEAFF
TGCAGTGCTAGCAGGGCGACTGAAGCTTTCTTT
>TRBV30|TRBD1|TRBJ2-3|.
CAWSVQGWDTQYF
TGTGCCTGGAGTGTACAGGGGTGGGATACGCAGTATTTT
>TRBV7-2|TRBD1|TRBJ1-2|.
CASSARTGPNYGYTF
TGTGCCAGCAGCGCCCGGACAGGGCCTAACTATGGCTACACCTTC
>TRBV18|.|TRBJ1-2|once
CASSPQPSGDGYTF
TGTGCCAGCTCACCACAGCCTTCTGGGGATGGCTACACCTTC
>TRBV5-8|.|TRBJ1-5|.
CASSLFGNQPQHF
TGTGCCAGCAGCTTGTTCGGGAATCAGCCCCAGCATTTT
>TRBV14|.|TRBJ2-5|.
CASSQTRKETQYF
TGTGCCAGCAGCCAAACCAGGAAAGAGACCCAGTACTTC
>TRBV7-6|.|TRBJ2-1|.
CASSSGTSNNEQFF
TGTGCCAGCAGCTCGGGGACATCGAACAATGAGCAGTTCTTC
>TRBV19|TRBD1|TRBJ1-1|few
CASSKTGATEAFF
TGTGCCAGTAGCAAGACAGGGGCCACTGAAGCTTTCTTT
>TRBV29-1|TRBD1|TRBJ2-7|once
CSVTDRGIYEQYF
TGCAGCGTGACAGACAGGGGGATCTACGAGCAGTACTTC
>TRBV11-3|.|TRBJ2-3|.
CASSTTRSSDTQYF
TGTGCCAGCAGCACGACTAGGAGTTCGGATACGCAGTATTTT
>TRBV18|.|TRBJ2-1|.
CASSPPEARSSYNEQFF
TGTGCCAGCTCACCACCTGAGGCCCGGAGCTCCTACAATGAGCAGTTCTTC
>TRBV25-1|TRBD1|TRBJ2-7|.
CASSEGRGRDEQYF
TGTGCCAGCAGTGAAGGCAGGGGGCGCGACGAGCAGTACTTC
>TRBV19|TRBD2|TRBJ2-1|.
CASTSKTGGTSGESGNEQFF
TGTGCCAGTACCTCAAAAACCGGGGGGACTAGCGGGGAAAGTGGCAATGAGCAGTTCTTC
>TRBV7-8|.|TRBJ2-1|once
CASSLDPGYNEQFF
TGTGCCAGCAGCTTAGACCCCGGGTACAATGAGCAGTTCTTC
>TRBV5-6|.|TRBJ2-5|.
CASSSGPSRAQYF
TGTGCCAGCAGCTCCGGGCCCTCGAGGGCCCAGTACTTC
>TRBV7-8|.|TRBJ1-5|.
CASSVRTRDQPQHF
TGTGCCAGCAGCGTTCGGACACGAGATCAGCCCCAGCATTTT
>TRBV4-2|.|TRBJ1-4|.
CASSQVLPPRGNEKLFF
TGTGCCAGCAGCCAAGTCCTCCCCCCACGGGGCAATGAAAAACTGTTTTTT
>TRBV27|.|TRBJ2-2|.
CASSFRTNTGELFF
TGTGCCAGCAGTTTCAGGACGAACACCGGGGAGCTGTTTTTT
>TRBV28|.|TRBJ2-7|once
CASSLGGGYEQYF
TGTGCCAGCAGTTTAGGAGGGGGGTACGAGCAGTACTTC
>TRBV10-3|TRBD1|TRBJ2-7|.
CAISDPGQGTAYEQYF
TGTGCCATCAGTGACCCAGGACAGGGGACCGCCTACGAGCAGTACTTC
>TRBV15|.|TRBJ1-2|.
CATSSGLGYTF
TGTGCCACCAGCTCGGGTTTGGGCTACACCTTC
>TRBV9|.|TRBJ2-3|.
CASSVARDTQYF
TGTGCCAGCAGCGTAGCTCGTGATACGCAGTATTTT
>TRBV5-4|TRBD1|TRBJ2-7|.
CASSLRTGPGEQYF
TGTGCCAGCAGCTTGAGGACAGGCCCAGGCGAGCAGTACTTC
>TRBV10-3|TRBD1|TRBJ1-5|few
CATQDRGGGQPQHF
TGTGCCACTCAGGACAGGGGCGGGGGTCAGCCCCAGCATTTT
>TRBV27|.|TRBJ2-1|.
CASSWTFSSYNEQFF
TGTGCCAGCAGTTGGACATTTAGCTCCTACAATGAGCAGTTCTTC
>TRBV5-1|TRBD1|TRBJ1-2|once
CASSPAQGGYGYTF
TGCGCCAGCAGCCCCGCCCAGGGGGGTTATGGCTACACCTTC
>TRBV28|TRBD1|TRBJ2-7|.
CASTPPAGTGSDEQYF
TGTGCCAGCACCCCCCCGGCCGGGACAGGGAGCGACGAGCAGTACTTC
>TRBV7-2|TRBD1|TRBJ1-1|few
CASSLDRVNTEAFF
TGTGCCAGCAGCTTGGACAGGGTGAACACTGAAGCTTTCTTT
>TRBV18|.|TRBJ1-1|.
CASSPSLPGGGGTEAFF
TGTGCCAGCTCACCAAGTCTACCGGGGGGAGGGGGCACTGAAGCTTTCTTT
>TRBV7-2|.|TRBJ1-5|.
CASSLARDQPQHF
TGTGCCAGCAGCTTAGCGCGGGATCAGCCCCAGCATTTT
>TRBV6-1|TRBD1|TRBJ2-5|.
CASSEGTGGRETQYF
TGTGCCAGCAGTGAAGGGACAGGGGGCAGAGAGACCCAGTACTTC
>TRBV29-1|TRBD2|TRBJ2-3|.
CSVEGGLELGTDTQYF
TGCAGCGTTGAAGGGGGACTAGAGCTTGGCACAGATACGCAGTATTTT
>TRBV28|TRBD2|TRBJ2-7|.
CASIRRTSGSYEQYF
TGTGCCAGCATTCGCCGGACTAGCGGAAGCTACGAGCAGTACTTC
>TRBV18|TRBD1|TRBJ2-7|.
CASSPFSQGISEQYF
TGTGCCAGCTCACCATTTTCACAGGGGATCTCCGAGCAGTACTTC
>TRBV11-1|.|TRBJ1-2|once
CASSFEANYGYTF
TGTGCCAGCAGCTTCGAAGCTAACTATGGCTACACCTTC
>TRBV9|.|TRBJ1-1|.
CASSGSGRRGTEAFF
TGTGCCAGCAGCGGCTCTGGGCGGAGAGGCACTGAAGCTTTCTTT
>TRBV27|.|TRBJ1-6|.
CASSRTVGHSPLHF
TGTGCCAGCAGCCGGACAGTGGGTCACTCACCCCTCCACTTT